Below, 31 T cell receptor beta chains from the same sample are listed, as sequenced in a study of identifying expanded T cells in peripheral blood. TCRdb's table, derived via immunoSEQ multiplex PCR, lists solely in-frame clones and lacks some. The table records some 130,000 clones, 70% to 90% of them present only once. Input material: blood. The receptors originated from a person between 18 and 75 years old in good health.

The chain recombines TRBV2 with TRBJ1-2; 11 bases fit TRBD1. V dropped 3 bases and J dropped 8; count of bases not matched to a gene: 11. CDR3 length: 16 amino acids. CDR1 is SNHLY and CDR2 is FYNNEI in the germline V gene. CDR3 loop: CASSDWTGGRNWGYTF. The CDR3 DNA sequence: TGTGCCAGCAGTGATTGGACAGGGGGCAGGAATTGGGGCTACACCTTC. The variable domain in full, with the rest retrieved from reference TRBV2 and TRBJ1-2, is EPEVTQTPSHQVTQMGQEVILRCVPISNHLYFYWYRQILGQKVEFLVSFYNNEISEKSEIFDDQFSVERPDGSNFTLKIRSTKLEDSAMYFCASSDWTGGRNWGYTFGSGTRLTVV.

The chain recombines TRBV7-8 with TRBJ1-4, with D possibly matching TRBD1 (5 bases). The germline CDR1 and CDR2 sequences are SGHVS and FQNEAQ. The CDR3 has 16 amino acids. The germline V and J ends were trimmed by 1 base and 1 base, with 10 bases remaining between them. The CDR3 nucleotides are TGTGCCAGCAGCTTAGGCAGGGACGGAACTAATGAAAAACTGTTTTTT. Its protein product is CASSLGRDGTNEKLFF.

This clone has only a few counts. The CDR3 DNA reads TGTGCCAGCAGCCAAGCGCTTTATCAGCCCCAGCATTTT. Its translation is CASSQALYQPQHF. The rearrangement uses TRBV4-2 and TRBJ1-5, with D unresolved. Germline lookup yields CDR1 LGHNA and CDR2 YNFKEQ. Trimming took 1 base from V and 5 from J, leaving 6 bases between them. The CDR3 sequence is 13 residues long.

Here the CDR3 DNA reads TGCGCCAGCCGGAGACTAGCGGAGATAAACAATGAGCAGTTCTTC. This sequence encodes CASRRLAEINNEQFF. The chain uses TRBV10-2 and TRBJ2-1; 9 nucleotides match TRBD2. The CDR3 is 15 amino acids. Germline V gene data show CDR1 as WSHSY and CDR2 as SAAADI. J lost 5 bases, V lost 8 bases, and 10 bases had no gene match.

The chain uses TRBV9 and TRBJ2-1; 11 nucleotides line up with TRBD2. The V gene's germline CDR1 is SGDLS and CDR2 YYNGEE. There are 16 residues in the CDR3. The V and J ends lost 0 bases and 5 bases, in that order; junction bases with no gene match: 4. CDR3 coding DNA: TGTGCCAGCAGCGTAGGGACTAGCGGGCCCAACAATGAGCAGTTCTTC. The encoded protein is CASSVGTSGPNNEQFF. The full variable domain, completed using reference TRBV9 and TRBJ2-1, is DSGVTQTPKHLITATGQRVTLRCSPRSGDLSVYWYQQSLDQGLQFLIQYYNGEERAKGNILERFSAQQFPDLHSELNLSSLELGDSALYFCASSVGTSGPNNEQFFGPGTRLTVL.

CDR3 amino acids: CASSHLIAGGRETQYF. The CDR3 DNA sequence: TGCGCCAGCAGCCATTTAATAGCGGGGGGGAGGGAGACCCAGTACTTC. This chain links TRBV4-1 with TRBJ2-5; 11 bases are shared with TRBD2. Per germline, CDR1 MGHRA and CDR2 YSYEKL. The CDR3 totals 16 residues. V dropped 3 bases and J dropped 5; count of bases not matched to a gene: 8.

V gene TRBV7-9 combines with J gene TRBJ2-3; D gene ambiguous. This CDR3 spans 17 amino acids. The V gene's germline CDR1 is SEHNR and CDR2 FQNEAQ (reference sequence). V was shortened by 6 bases and J by 4 bases, with 23 bases between the two germline ends. The CDR3 reads CASRPPPGDSKADTQYF. CDR3 sequence (DNA): TGTGCCAGCAGACCTCCCCCCGGAGACTCGAAGGCAGATACGCAGTATTTT.

This clone turned up a few times. The chain links TRBV19 to TRBJ1-6; 9 nucleotides agree with TRBD1. CDR1 is LNHDA, CDR2 SQIVND, per germline (reference sequence). The ends lost 6 bases at V and 7 bases at J; junction bases unmatched: 4. The CDR3 totals 14 residues. The CDR3 nucleotides are TGTGCCAGTAGCCCGGGACAGGGAAATTCACCCCTCCACTTT. Encoded protein: CASSPGQGNSPLHF.

The chain employs TRBV11-1 and TRBJ2-1; 8 nucleotides agree with TRBD2. The J segment lost 5 bases and the V segment lost 5 bases, leaving 8 bases of the junction unmatched. Germline V gene sequence: CDR1 SGHAT, CDR2 FQDESV (reference sequence). There are 15 residues in the CDR3. This CDR3 is CASSLRGGPNNEQFF. In DNA, the CDR3 is TGTGCCAGCAGCCTCCGGGGGGGCCCCAACAATGAGCAGTTCTTC. The variable domain in full, with the rest retrieved from reference TRBV11-1 and TRBJ2-1, is EAEVAQSPRYKITEKSQAVAFWCDPISGHATLYWYRQILGQGPELLVQFQDESVVDDSQLPKDRFSAERLKGVDSTLKIQPAELGDSAMYLCASSLRGGPNNEQFFGPGTRLTVL.

The chain recombines TRBV10-3 with TRBJ1-5; D might be TRBD1 (5 bases). The CDR3 contains 14 residues. Germline lookup yields CDR1 ENHRY and CDR2 SYGVKD. Trimming removed 10 bases at V and 9 bases at J, with 22 bases between. CDR3 region: CASRIAQGNLPQHF. CDR3 coding DNA: TGTGCCAGCAGAATCGCCCAGGGCAACTTGCCCCAGCATTTT.

V usage is TRBV18 and J usage is TRBJ1-1; no reliable D call. The CDR3 extends over 13 amino acids. CDR1 is KGHSH and CDR2 is LQKENI in the germline V gene. V was trimmed by 2 bases and J by 8 bases, leaving 12 bases between them. The CDR3 nucleotides read TGTGCCAGCTCACCAGTCGCGGTTACAGAAGCTTTCTTT. Its protein product is CASSPVAVTEAFF.

The rearrangement joins TRBV6-6 to TRBJ1-5; 7 bases are shared with TRBD1. This CDR3 has 13 amino acids. Trimming removed 8 bases from V and 6 bases from J; junction bases left unmatched: 7. Germline-derived CDR1 and CDR2 are MNHNY and SVGAGI (reference sequence). The CDR3 DNA is TGTGCCAGCGTCACAGGGGAGCGTCAGCCCCAGCATTTT. Its translation is CASVTGERQPQHF.

The chain carries TRBV28 and TRBJ1-2; D gene uncertain. In germline, CDR1 is MDHEN, CDR2 SYDVKM. The V gene lost 1 base and the J gene lost 8 bases, with 8 bases spanning the gap. This CDR3 region has 12 residues. The CDR3 nucleotides read TGTGCCAGCAGTTTATTGGGCCGGGGCTACACCTTC. Encoded protein: CASSLLGRGYTF.

There are a few counts of this clone. The genes are TRBV7-2 and TRBJ2-7, with a weak D call TRBD1 (6 bases). The CDR3 covers 14 residues. Germline V gene data show CDR1 as SGHTA and CDR2 as FQGNSA. Trimming removed 3 bases from V and 0 bases from J, with 9 bases in between. The CDR3 nucleotides are TGTGCCAGCAGCTTTAACAGGGTCTCCTACGAGCAGTACTTC. Translating it yields CASSFNRVSYEQYF.

The rearrangement joins TRBV19 to TRBJ2-7, with D tentatively TRBD2 (5 bases). The CDR3 sequence is 12 residues long. Germline CDR1 and CDR2: LNHDA and SQIVND (reference sequence). Trimming pared 6 bases from V and 6 bases from J, leaving 12 bases between. The CDR3 spells CASRSGNGEQYF. CDR3 nucleotide sequence: TGTGCCAGTAGGTCGGGGAACGGCGAGCAGTACTTC.

V gene TRBV7-6 combines with J gene TRBJ2-7; 7 bases match TRBD1. This CDR3 comprises 13 residues. V gave up 5 bases and J gave up 7 bases; unmatched junction bases: 8. Germline V gene data show CDR1 as SGHVS and CDR2 as FNYEAQ. The CDR3: CASSPEDRLEQYF. In nucleotides, the CDR3 is TGTGCCAGCAGCCCAGAGGACAGGTTGGAGCAGTACTTC.

The chain combines TRBV19 with TRBJ2-3; D is perhaps TRBD1 or TRBD2 (6 bases each). Germline V gene lookup returns CDR1 LNHDA and CDR2 SQIVND (reference sequence). The CDR3 is 14 amino acids. The ends were cut back, 5 bases at V and 4 bases at J, with 13 bases in the middle. CDR3 nucleotides: TGTGCCAGTAGTGTTGGGGGGCGCTCAGATACGCAGTATTTT. It encodes CASSVGGRSDTQYF.

The chain carries TRBV25-1 and TRBJ1-2; a weak D match, TRBD1 (5 bases). CDR1 MGHDK and CDR2 SYGVNS come from the germline V gene. The CDR3 is made up of 15 amino acids. V lost 1 base to trimming and J lost 0 bases, with 9 bases between them. The CDR3: CASSEFTGANYGYTF. CDR3 in DNA: TGTGCCAGCAGTGAATTCACAGGAGCTAACTATGGCTACACCTTC.

The chain has TRBV28 and TRBJ1-5, with D tentatively TRBD1 (6 bases). There are 15 residues in the CDR3. The V end was cut by 4 bases, the J end by 5 bases, with 15 bases between. Germline values: CDR1 MDHEN, CDR2 SYDVKM. For the CDR3, the DNA is TGTGCCAGCAGTTCGTGGGGGGCCGTAGATCAGCCCCAGCATTTT. Protein product: CASSSWGAVDQPQHF.

The J gene is TRBJ2-4, the V gene TRBV2; 9 bases fit TRBD1. The CDR3 length is 16 residues. V trimming: 9 bases; J trimming: 0 bases; junction bases outside the gene matches: 9. CDR1 is SNHLY, CDR2 FYNNEI, per germline. This chain's CDR3 is CASSTGTGLAKNIQYF. In DNA, the CDR3 is TGTGCCAGTAGCACCGGGACAGGGCTAGCCAAAAACATTCAGTACTTC.

The chain joins TRBV2 to TRBJ2-7; 9 nucleotides align to TRBD1. The CDR3 loop spans 13 amino acids. Germline V gene data show CDR1 as SNHLY and CDR2 as FYNNEI. Trimming removed 6 bases from V and 5 bases from J; junction bases left unmatched: 5. Here the CDR3 DNA reads TGTGCCAGCAGCACTGACAGGGGGGACGAGCAGTACTTC. Translating it yields CASSTDRGDEQYF.

The table lists this clone with a count of one. The V gene is TRBV7-2, the J gene TRBJ1-2, with D uncertain. Trimming pared 3 bases from V and 1 base from J, leaving 3 bases between. The CDR3 sequence is 12 residues long. Germline V lookup: CDR1 SGHTA, CDR2 FQGNSA. The CDR3 is CASSFNNYGYTF. In nucleotides, the CDR3 is TGTGCCAGCAGCTTTAATAACTATGGCTACACCTTC.

The chain has TRBV25-1 and TRBJ1-1, with unresolved D. The CDR3 contains 13 residues. Germline V gene lookup returns CDR1 MGHDK and CDR2 SYGVNS. Trimming pared 2 bases from V and 6 bases from J, leaving 10 bases between. Written as DNA, the CDR3 is TGTGCCAGCAGTGAAAGGGCGGGCGCTGAAGCTTTCTTT. It yields the protein CASSERAGAEAFF.

The CDR3 spells CASSPRGTGPYSNQPQHF. CDR3 bases: TGCGCCAGCAGTCCGAGAGGGACAGGACCATATAGCAATCAGCCCCAGCATTTT. The V and J genes are TRBV5-1 and TRBJ1-5, with 8 bases identical to TRBD1. The trim removed 5 bases at V and 0 bases at J, leaving 13 bases unmatched. There are 18 residues in the CDR3. Germline-derived CDR1 and CDR2 are SGHRS and YFSETQ.

The chain combines TRBV28 with TRBJ2-3; no reliable D call. The CDR3 runs to 12 residues. Trimming shortened V by 3 bases and J by 6 bases, and 7 bases separated the two germline ends. CDR1 and CDR2 (germline): MDHEN, SYDVKM. The CDR3 here is CASSFSRDTQYF. In DNA form, the CDR3 reads TGTGCCAGCAGTTTTAGCCGGGATACGCAGTATTTT. Variable domain in full (rest from reference TRBV28 and TRBJ2-3): DVKVTQSSRYLVKRTGEKVFLECVQDMDHENMFWYRQDPGLGLRLIYFSYDVKMKEKGDIPEGYSVSREKKERFSLILESASTNQTSMYLCASSFSRDTQYFGPGTRLTVL.

The chain has TRBV29-1 and TRBJ2-5; no definite D call. This CDR3 contains 11 residues. Germline CDR1 SQVTM, CDR2 ANQGSEA. Trimming pared 6 bases from V and 2 bases from J, leaving 7 bases between. CDR3 loop: CSVAGQETQYF. The CDR3 DNA sequence: TGCAGCGTAGCCGGGCAAGAGACCCAGTACTTC.

This chain connects TRBV30 to TRBJ2-3; D is ambiguous. Trimming removed 2 bases from V and 9 bases from J, with 12 bases in between. The length of the CDR3 is 12 residues. In germline, CDR1 is GTSNPN, CDR2 SVGIG (reference sequence). CDR3 DNA: TGTGCCTGGAGTCACGTCCGGACGACGCAGTATTTT. Translating gives CAWSHVRTTQYF.

Concerning this clone itself: The same CDR3 arises from other DNA sequences in this sample as well. The chain uses TRBV7-2 and TRBJ1-2; D is possibly TRBD1 (5 bases). V lost 3 bases, J lost 2 bases, and 10 bases lay in between. This CDR3 region has 14 residues. The germline V gene has CDR1 SGHTA and CDR2 FQGNSA. CDR3 sequence: CASSLGRGNYGYTF. CDR3 DNA: TGTGCCAGCAGCTTGGGGCGGGGGAACTATGGCTACACCTTC.

The gene calls are TRBV4-2 and TRBJ1-1; no reliable D call. V was shortened by 4 bases and J by 3 bases, with 12 bases between the two germline ends. The CDR3 runs to 14 residues. CDR1 is LGHNA and CDR2 is YNFKEQ in the germline V gene. CDR3 in amino acids: CASSRTGEDTEAFF. The CDR3 region has the DNA TGTGCCAGCAGCCGGACCGGGGAGGACACTGAAGCTTTCTTT.

This rearrangement joins TRBV28 to TRBJ1-2; 7 bases are a match to TRBD1. V lost 5 bases to trimming and J lost 5 bases; unmatched junction nucleotides: 8. The germline V gene encodes CDR1 MDHEN and CDR2 SYDVKM. The CDR3 is 14 amino acids. DNA for the CDR3: TGTGCCAGCAGTGCCGGGACAGAGTCTTATGGCTACACCTTC. Protein sequence: CASSAGTESYGYTF.

The rearrangement joins TRBV5-1 to TRBJ2-2; the D is unclear. Trimming pared 0 bases from V and 6 bases from J, leaving 3 bases between. Germline V gives CDR1 SGHRS, CDR2 YFSETQ. This CDR3 region has 12 residues. CDR3 sequence: CASSLVAGELFF. The CDR3 bases are TGCGCCAGCAGCTTGGTTGCCGGGGAGCTGTTTTTT.